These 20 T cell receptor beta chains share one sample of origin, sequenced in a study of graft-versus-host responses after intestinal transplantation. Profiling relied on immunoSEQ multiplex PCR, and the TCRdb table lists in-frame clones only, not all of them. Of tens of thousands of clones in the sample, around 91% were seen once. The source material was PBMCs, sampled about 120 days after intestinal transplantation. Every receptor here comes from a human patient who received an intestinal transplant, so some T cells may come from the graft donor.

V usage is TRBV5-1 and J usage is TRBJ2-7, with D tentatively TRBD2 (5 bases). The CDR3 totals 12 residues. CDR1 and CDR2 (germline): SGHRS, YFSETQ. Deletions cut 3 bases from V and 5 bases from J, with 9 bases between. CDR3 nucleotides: TGCGCCAGCAGCTGGCCCGGGGACGAGCAGTACTTC. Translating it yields CASSWPGDEQYF. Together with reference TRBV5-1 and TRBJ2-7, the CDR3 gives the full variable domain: KAGVTQTPRYLIKTRGQQVTLSCSPISGHRSVSWYQQTPGQGLQFLFEYFSETQRNKGNFPGRFSGRQFSNSRSEMNVSTLELGDSALYLCASSWPGDEQYFGPGTRLTVT.

Here the CDR3 reads CASSHRQGLNTEAFF. The DNA of the CDR3 is TGTGCCAGCAGCCACCGACAGGGCCTGAACACTGAAGCTTTCTTT. The chain combines TRBV14 with TRBJ1-1, with 7 positions matching TRBD1. CDR1 and CDR2 (germline): SGHDN, FVKESK. The CDR3 contains 15 residues. V dropped 3 bases and J dropped 0; count of bases not matched to a gene: 4. The variable domain in full, completed from reference TRBV14 and TRBJ1-1, reads EAGVTQFPSHSVIEKGQTVTLRCDPISGHDNLYWYRRVMGKEIKFLLHFVKESKQDESGMPNNRFLAERTGGTYSTLKVQPAELEDSGVYFCASSHRQGLNTEAFFGQGTRLTVV.

The CDR3 bases are TGTGCCAGCAAAAGCGGGGGGGCCCACGGGGAGCTGTTTTTT. The encoded protein is CASKSGGAHGELFF. This sequence joins TRBV2 and TRBJ2-2; 10 nucleotides agree with TRBD2. J lost 7 bases, V lost 7 bases, and 6 bases had no gene match. The CDR3 loop spans 14 amino acids. From germline, CDR1 is SNHLY and CDR2 FYNNEI.

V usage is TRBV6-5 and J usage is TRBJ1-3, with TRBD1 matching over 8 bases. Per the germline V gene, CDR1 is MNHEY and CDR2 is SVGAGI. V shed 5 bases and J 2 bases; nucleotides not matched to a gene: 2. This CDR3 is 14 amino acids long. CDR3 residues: CASSEDRAGNTIYF. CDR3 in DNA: TGTGCCAGCAGTGAGGACAGGGCTGGAAACACCATATATTTT.

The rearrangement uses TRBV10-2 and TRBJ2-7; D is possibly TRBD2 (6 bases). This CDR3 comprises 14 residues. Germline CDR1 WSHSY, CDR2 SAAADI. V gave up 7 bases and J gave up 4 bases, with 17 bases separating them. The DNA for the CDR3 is TGCGCCAGCACCCCGGACTATTCAGGGTACGAGCAGTACTTC. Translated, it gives CASTPDYSGYEQYF.

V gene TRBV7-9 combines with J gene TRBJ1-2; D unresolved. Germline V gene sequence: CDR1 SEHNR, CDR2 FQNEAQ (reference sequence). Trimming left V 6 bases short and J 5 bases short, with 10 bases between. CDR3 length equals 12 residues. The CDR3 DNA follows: TGTGCCAGCAGTCCCCAGATGTATGGCTACACCTTC. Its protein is CASSPQMYGYTF.

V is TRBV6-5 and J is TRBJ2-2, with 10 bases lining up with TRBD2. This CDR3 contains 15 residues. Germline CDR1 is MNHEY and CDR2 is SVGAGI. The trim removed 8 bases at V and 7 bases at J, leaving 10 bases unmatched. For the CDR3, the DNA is TGTGCCAGCTCTCGGACTAGCGGTAGTGGCGGGGAGCTGTTTTTT. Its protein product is CASSRTSGSGGELFF.

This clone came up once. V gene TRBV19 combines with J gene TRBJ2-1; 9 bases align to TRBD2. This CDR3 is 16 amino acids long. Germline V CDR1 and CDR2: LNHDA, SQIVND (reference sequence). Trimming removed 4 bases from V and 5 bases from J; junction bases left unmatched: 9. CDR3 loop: CASSTSLAGSNNEQFF. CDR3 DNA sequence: TGTGCCAGTAGTACTTCTCTAGCGGGATCAAACAATGAGCAGTTCTTC.

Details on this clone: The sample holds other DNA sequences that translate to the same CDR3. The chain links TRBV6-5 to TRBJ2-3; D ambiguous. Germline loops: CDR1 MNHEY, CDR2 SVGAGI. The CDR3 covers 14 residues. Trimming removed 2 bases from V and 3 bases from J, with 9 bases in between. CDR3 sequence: CASSYGVGTDTQYF. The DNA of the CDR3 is TGTGCCAGCAGTTACGGTGTTGGTACAGATACGCAGTATTTT.

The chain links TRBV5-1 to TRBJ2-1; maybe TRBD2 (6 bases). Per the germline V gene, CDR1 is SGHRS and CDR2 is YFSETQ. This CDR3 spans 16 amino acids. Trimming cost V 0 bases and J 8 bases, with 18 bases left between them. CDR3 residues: CASSLDGGRSSDEQFF. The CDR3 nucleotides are TGCGCCAGCAGCTTGGATGGAGGGAGGAGCTCGGATGAGCAGTTCTTC.

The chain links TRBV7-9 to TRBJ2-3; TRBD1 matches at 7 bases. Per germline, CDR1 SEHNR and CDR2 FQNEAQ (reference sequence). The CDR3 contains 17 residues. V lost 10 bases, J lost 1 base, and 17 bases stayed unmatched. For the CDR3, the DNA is TGTGCCACGTCGATCGGGTTGGGACAGAGACGCACAGATACGCAGTATTTT. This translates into CATSIGLGQRRTDTQYF. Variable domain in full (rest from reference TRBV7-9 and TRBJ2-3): DTGVSQNPRHKITKRGQNVTFRCDPISEHNRLYWYRQTLGQGPEFLTYFQNEAQLEKSRLLSDRFSAERPKGSFSTLEIQRTEQGDSAMYLCATSIGLGQRRTDTQYFGPGTRLTVL.

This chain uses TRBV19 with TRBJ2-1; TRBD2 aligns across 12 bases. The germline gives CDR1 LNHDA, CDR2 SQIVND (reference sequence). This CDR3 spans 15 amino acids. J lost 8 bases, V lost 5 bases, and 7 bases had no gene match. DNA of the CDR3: TGTGCCAGTAGTTACGGGACTAGCGGGCGGGATGAGCAGTTCTTC. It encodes CASSYGTSGRDEQFF. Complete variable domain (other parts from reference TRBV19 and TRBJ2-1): DGGITQSPKYLFRKEGQNVTLSCEQNLNHDAMYWYRQDPGQGLRLIYYSQIVNDFQKGDIAEGYSVSREKKESFPLTVTSAQKNPTAFYLCASSYGTSGRDEQFFGPGTRLTVL.

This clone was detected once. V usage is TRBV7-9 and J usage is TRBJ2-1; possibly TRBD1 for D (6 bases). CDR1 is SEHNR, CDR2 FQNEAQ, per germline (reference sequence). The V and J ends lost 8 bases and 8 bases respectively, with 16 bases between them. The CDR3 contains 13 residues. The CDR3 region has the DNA TGTGCCAGCGCCTTGGCAGGGGTTTATGAGCAGTTCTTC. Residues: CASALAGVYEQFF.

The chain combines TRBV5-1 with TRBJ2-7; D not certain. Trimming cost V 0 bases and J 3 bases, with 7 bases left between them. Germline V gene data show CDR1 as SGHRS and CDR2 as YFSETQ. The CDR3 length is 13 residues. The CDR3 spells CASSLVSRYEQYF. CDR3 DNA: TGCGCCAGCAGCTTGGTGAGTCGCTACGAGCAGTACTTC.

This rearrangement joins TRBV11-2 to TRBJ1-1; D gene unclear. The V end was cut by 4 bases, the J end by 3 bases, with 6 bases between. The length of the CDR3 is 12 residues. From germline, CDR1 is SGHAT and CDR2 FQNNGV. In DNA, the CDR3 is TGTGCCAGCAGCTCGATTTACACTGAAGCTTTCTTT. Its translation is CASSSIYTEAFF.

The CDR3 region has the DNA TGCGCCAGCAGATCGGGGGCCGGGGAGCTGTTTTTT. It is translated as CASRSGAGELFF. The chain has TRBV5-1 and TRBJ2-2; weak D call: TRBD2 (6 bases). Trimming left V 5 bases short and J 6 bases short, with 8 bases between. Germline assignment: CDR1 SGHRS and CDR2 YFSETQ. The CDR3 has 12 amino acids.

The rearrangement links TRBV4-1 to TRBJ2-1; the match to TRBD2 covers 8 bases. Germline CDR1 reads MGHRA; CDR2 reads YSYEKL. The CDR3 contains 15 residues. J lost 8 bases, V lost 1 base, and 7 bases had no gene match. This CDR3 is CASSQARTSLHEQFF. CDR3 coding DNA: TGCGCCAGCAGCCAAGCCCGGACTAGCCTTCATGAGCAGTTCTTC.

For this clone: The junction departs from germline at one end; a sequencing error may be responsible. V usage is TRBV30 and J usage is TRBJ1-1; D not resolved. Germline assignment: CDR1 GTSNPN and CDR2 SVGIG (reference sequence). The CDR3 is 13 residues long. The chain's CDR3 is CAWSWPANTGAFF. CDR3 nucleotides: TGTGCCTGGAGTTGGCCAGCAAACACTGGAGCTTTCTTT.

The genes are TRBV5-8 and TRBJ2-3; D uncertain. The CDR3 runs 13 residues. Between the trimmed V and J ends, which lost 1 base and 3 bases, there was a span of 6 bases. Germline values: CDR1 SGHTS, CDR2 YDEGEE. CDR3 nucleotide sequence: TGTGCCAGCAGCTTGCCCGGGACAGATACGCAGTATTTT. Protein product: CASSLPGTDTQYF.

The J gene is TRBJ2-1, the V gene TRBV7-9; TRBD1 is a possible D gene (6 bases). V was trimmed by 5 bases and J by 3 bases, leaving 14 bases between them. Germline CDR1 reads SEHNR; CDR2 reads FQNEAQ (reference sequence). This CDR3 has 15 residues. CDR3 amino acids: CASSPQGTLYNEQFF. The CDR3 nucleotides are TGTGCCAGCAGCCCCCAGGGGACCCTCTACAATGAGCAGTTCTTC. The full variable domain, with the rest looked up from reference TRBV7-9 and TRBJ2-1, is DTGVSQNPRHKITKRGQNVTFRCDPISEHNRLYWYRQTLGQGPEFLTYFQNEAQLEKSRLLSDRFSAERPKGSFSTLEIQRTEQGDSAMYLCASSPQGTLYNEQFFGPGTRLTVL.